This T cell receptor (beta chain) was sequenced in a study of cytomegalovirus exposure and HLA in healthy donors. PCR primers comprised 60 Vbeta and 13 Jbeta primers. Original data processing: In a later analysis, the count reached 76 million or so unique TCR beta chains, with around 11 million shared. Sequencing used immunoSEQ multiplex PCR; TCRdb keeps in-frame clones, though not all of them. That table gives V, J and clone size, and the DNA gave D and trimming. The table includes fewer than 200,000 clones, about 90% detected once. Study conclusions and caveats: 87-base-pair reads could not separate some V segments, including TRBV6-2 and TRBV6-3. It was reported in a later analysis that an Asian-associated ancestry cluster showed fewer N-insertions than the approximately 670-donor mean. The presence/absence work took it that sequencing depth was about the same across donors.

Germline V gives CDR1 WSHSY, CDR2 SAAADI. CDR3 length equals 19 residues. V was pared by 3 bases and J by 0 bases, with 7 bases of the junction left unmatched. Points on this clone: Its antigen is unidentified.

The sample was PBMCs. The chain links TRBV10-2 to TRBJ1-6; 11 bases match TRBD1. The receptor's source is a girl under three years old in good health and CMV-seronegative. The DNA of the CDR3 is TGCGCCAGCAGTGAAACCGGGACAGGGGGGAGCTCCTATAATTCACCCCTCCACTTT. The encoded protein is CASSETGTGGSSYNSPLHF.